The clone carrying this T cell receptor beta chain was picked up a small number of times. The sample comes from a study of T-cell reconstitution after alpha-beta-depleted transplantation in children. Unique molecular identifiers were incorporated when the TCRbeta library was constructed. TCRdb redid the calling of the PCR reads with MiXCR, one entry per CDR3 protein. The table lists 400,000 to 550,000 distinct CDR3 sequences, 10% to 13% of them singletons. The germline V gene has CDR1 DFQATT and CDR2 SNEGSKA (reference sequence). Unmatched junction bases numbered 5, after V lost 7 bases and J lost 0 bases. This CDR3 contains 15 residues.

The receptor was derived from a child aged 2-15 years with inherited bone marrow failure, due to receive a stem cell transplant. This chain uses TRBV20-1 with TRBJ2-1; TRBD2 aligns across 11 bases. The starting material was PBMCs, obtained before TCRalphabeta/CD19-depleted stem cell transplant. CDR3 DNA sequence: TGCAGTGGGACTAGCGGGCCGAGCTCCTACAATGAGCAGTTCTTC. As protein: CSGTSGPSSYNEQFF.